This record concerns one TCR beta chain sequence. The antigen remains undetermined. Losses at the gene ends were 4 bases for V and 4 bases for J; bases not matched to a gene: 5. Per the germline V gene, CDR1 is SQVTM and CDR2 is ANQGSEA. The CDR3 length is 15 residues. Unique molecular identifiers tagged the TCRbeta library. TCRdb processed the PCR reads anew with MiXCR; each CDR3 protein has one entry. The top ten clones hold more than 95% of a sample with about 58,000 distinct CDR3 sequences, 44% of them seen once. The source of the sample is a study of T-cell reconstitution after alpha-beta-depleted transplantation in children. Study-level results: Newly generated T cells supplied most T-cell counts and diversity one year post-transplant. After transplant, at about two months, alpha-beta T cells were reportedly derived from several hundred expanded graft clones. At day 60, the high TCRbeta diversity found in some patients originated from recipient T cells and thymic progenitors that had survived.

The chain links TRBV29-1 to TRBJ2-5, with TRBD2 matching 14 bases. The TCR originated in a male patient under 18 who had a stem cell transplant for acute lymphoblastic leukemia, so the T cells may come from the graft donor. The sequencing here drew on PBMCs, mostly from graft donor cells, taken 360 days after TCRalphabeta/CD19-depleted stem cell transplant. The CDR3 DNA reads TGCAGCGTTGTACGACTAGCGGGAGGGTTAGAGACCCAGTACTTC. Its protein product is CSVVRLAGGLETQYF. The whole variable domain, remainder taken from reference TRBV29-1 and TRBJ2-5, is SAVISQKPSRDICQRGTSLTIQCQVDSQVTMMFWYRQQPGQSLTLIATANQGSEATYESGFVIDKFPISRPNLTFSTLTVSNMSPEDSSIYLCSVVRLAGGLETQYFGPGTRLLVL.